This T cell receptor (beta chain) was identified during a study of cytomegalovirus exposure and HLA in healthy donors. Turning to the study itself: Prior work identified around 120 million unique TCR beta sequences in some 200 million T cells. General observations from the study: Highest at DRB1 and lowest at HLA-C, TCR association rates differed among HLA loci in a later analysis. Most TCR sequences showed up rarely, but some public TCRs showed up in many donors. At a 0.05 false discovery rate, a later analysis found 18,000 or so TCR beta sequences to be associated with HLA alleles.

PCR involved 60 Vbeta and 13 Jbeta primers. The method was immunoSEQ multiplex PCR; TCRdb's version includes in-frame clones alone and lacks a portion of them. The data contain approximately 150,000 clones, around 73% of them singletons. Germline CDR1 and CDR2: MNHNS and SASEGT. V gave up 6 bases and J gave up 3 bases, with 12 bases separating them. The CDR3 sequence is 15 residues long. With respect to this clone: Its antigen is not known.

The rearrangement joins TRBV6-1 to TRBJ1-6, with D perhaps matching TRBD1 (6 bases). The sequence derives from a female donor in good health and CMV-seronegative. Sequencing was performed on PBMCs. CDR3 DNA: TGTGCCAGCAGCCACAGGGAGGGCTATAATTCACCCCTCCACTTT. Protein: CASSHREGYNSPLHF.